These 16 T cell receptor beta chains came from one sample sequenced in a study of blood T cell repertoires in COVID-19. Data came from immunoSEQ multiplex PCR; TCRdb stores just in-frame clones and leaves some out. Of more than 150,000 clones listed, 60% to 80% were seen once; the top ten hold about 28%. Source material: peripheral blood. The source is a woman in her 70s with acute or convalescent COVID-19.

The chain joins TRBV2 to TRBJ2-7; 7 nucleotides match TRBD1. The germline V gene encodes CDR1 SNHLY and CDR2 FYNNEI. The CDR3 covers 14 residues. V lost 4 bases, J lost 4 bases, and 7 bases stayed unmatched. The CDR3 DNA follows: TGTGCCAGCAGTGGGGCCGGGACAGCATACGAGCAGTACTTC. Translated, it gives CASSGAGTAYEQYF. Based on the CDR3 plus reference TRBV2 and TRBJ2-7, the full variable domain is EPEVTQTPSHQVTQMGQEVILRCVPISNHLYFYWYRQILGQKVEFLVSFYNNEISEKSEIFDDQFSVERPDGSNFTLKIRSTKLEDSAMYFCASSGAGTAYEQYFGPGTRLTVT.

Written as DNA, the CDR3 is TGTGCCAGCAGCTTTTCGCGGGCCAACAATGAGCAGTTCTTC. Translating gives CASSFSRANNEQFF. J is TRBJ2-1 and V is TRBV7-3, with TRBD2 as a possible D gene (5 bases). Trimming shortened V by 3 bases and J by 5 bases, and 11 bases separated the two germline ends. Per the germline V gene, CDR1 is SGHTA and CDR2 is FQGTGA. The CDR3 is 14 residues long.

This sequence joins TRBV15 and TRBJ2-3, with 7 bases lining up with TRBD1. Germline lookup yields CDR1 LNHNV and CDR2 YYDKDF (reference sequence). J gave up 4 bases and V 0 bases, and 4 bases lay outside the gene matches. This CDR3 comprises 15 residues. The CDR3 sequence: CATSRETGMADTQYF. The CDR3 bases are TGTGCCACCAGCAGAGAGACAGGGATGGCAGATACGCAGTATTTT.

The chain links TRBV30 to TRBJ2-7; TRBD2 is a possible D gene (6 bases). The CDR3 spans 14 residues. Germline CDR1 GTSNPN, CDR2 SVGIG (reference sequence). Trimming cost V 1 base and J 2 bases, with 12 bases left between them. The CDR3 coding sequence is TGTGCCTGGAGTGGAGGGACTTCAGCCTACGAGCAGTACTTC. Translating it yields CAWSGGTSAYEQYF.

The V call is TRBV24-1, the J call TRBJ2-7; 9 nucleotides align to TRBD1. CDR1 is KGHDR, CDR2 SFDVKD, per germline. Trimming took 8 bases from V and 2 from J; bases not matched to a gene: 6. The CDR3 runs 14 residues. CDR3 nucleotides: TGTGCCACCACTAGGACAGGGGTCGCCTACGAGCAGTACTTC. Its translation: CATTRTGVAYEQYF.

The chain couples TRBV27 to TRBJ1-2; TRBD1 matches 8 bases. This CDR3 spans 18 amino acids. Germline CDR1 reads MNHEY; CDR2 reads SMNVEV (reference sequence). Germline trimming cut 3 bases from V and 4 bases from J; bases unmatched to any gene: 16. The CDR3 here is CASSFSTGGRGSAYGYTF. CDR3 sequence (DNA): TGTGCCAGCAGTTTTTCAACAGGGGGTCGAGGTTCCGCCTATGGCTACACCTTC.

The chain links TRBV6-1 to TRBJ2-3; 9 bases align to TRBD1. CDR3 length equals 17 residues. The V segment lost 4 bases and the J segment 2 bases; nucleotides outside the gene matches: 10. The V gene's germline CDR1 is MNHNS and CDR2 SASEGT. CDR3 region: CASSAWVGTGITDTQYF. CDR3 DNA sequence: TGTGCCAGCAGTGCCTGGGTGGGGACAGGGATCACAGATACGCAGTATTTT.

The chain has TRBV27 and TRBJ2-7, with TRBD1 matching over 7 bases. CDR3 length equals 13 residues. The V and J ends lost 6 bases and 5 bases, in that order; junction bases with no gene match: 7. The germline V gene has CDR1 MNHEY and CDR2 SMNVEV (reference sequence). The CDR3 loop is CASRYRGGDEQYF. The CDR3 DNA reads as TGTGCCAGCAGATACAGGGGTGGGGACGAGCAGTACTTC.

The chain couples TRBV2 to TRBJ1-6; D is unclear. Trimming stripped 6 bases from V and 5 bases from J, with 14 bases between. CDR3 size: 15 residues. The germline V gene has CDR1 SNHLY and CDR2 FYNNEI. The DNA for the CDR3 is TGTGCCAGCAGCCTAAGTAAAGCTAATAATTCACCCCTCCACTTT. Translating gives CASSLSKANNSPLHF.

V and J are TRBV15 and TRBJ2-5; D gene unclear. Per the germline V gene, CDR1 is LNHNV and CDR2 is YYDKDF (reference sequence). V was pared by 1 base and J by 2 bases, with 17 bases between. The CDR3 totals 17 residues. The CDR3 DNA is TGTGCCACCAGCAGAGCGATGTCGAGTCCAGGTCAAGAGACCCAGTACTTC. The encoded protein is CATSRAMSSPGQETQYF.

The chain links TRBV3-1 (or the pseudogene TRBV3-2) to TRBJ2-7, with a possible D match to TRBD2 (5 bases). Germline CDR1 is LGHDT and CDR2 is YNNKEL (reference sequence). The CDR3 contains 14 residues. V was shortened by 3 bases and J by 5 bases, with 14 bases between the two germline ends. Here the CDR3 DNA reads TGTGCCAGCAGCCAGCGGGCTCTGACACACGAGCAGTACTTC. Its protein is CASSQRALTHEQYF.

This chain uses TRBV19 with TRBJ1-4; TRBD1 aligns across 10 bases. This CDR3 comprises 15 residues. Germline V gene data show CDR1 as LNHDA and CDR2 as SQIVND (reference sequence). Germline trimming cut 5 bases from V and 8 bases from J; bases unmatched to any gene: 8. CDR3 sequence (DNA): TGTGCCAGTAGTCCGACAGGGGGCGCTTACGAAAAACTGTTTTTT. It codes for CASSPTGGAYEKLFF. The full variable domain, in which reference TRBV19 and TRBJ1-4 provide the parts outside the CDR3, is DGGITQSPKYLFRKEGQNVTLSCEQNLNHDAMYWYRQDPGQGLRLIYYSQIVNDFQKGDIAEGYSVSREKKESFPLTVTSAQKNPTAFYLCASSPTGGAYEKLFFGSGTQLSVL.

This clone appeared a few times. The CDR3 nucleotides are TGTGCCAGCAGCTTAGACCGACTAGCAGGAGGGAGAGCGGATGAGCAGTTCTTC. Amino acid sequence: CASSLDRLAGGRADEQFF. The chain couples TRBV7-2 to TRBJ2-1, with TRBD2 matching 7 bases. Trimming took 1 base from V and 8 from J; bases not matched to a gene: 17. This CDR3 is built from 18 residues. Germline values: CDR1 SGHTA, CDR2 FQGNSA. The full variable domain, its missing parts supplied by reference TRBV7-2 and TRBJ2-1, is GAGVSQSPSNKVTEKGKDVELRCDPISGHTALYWYRQSLGQGLEFLIYFQGNSAPDKSGLPSDRFSAERTGGSVSTLTIQRTQQEDSAVYLCASSLDRLAGGRADEQFFGPGTRLTVL.

Written as DNA, the CDR3 is TGTGCCTGGGCTACGACAGGGTCTGGCACTGAAGCTTTCTTT. This translates into CAWATTGSGTEAFF. The chain uses TRBV30 and TRBJ1-1; 7 bases map to TRBD1. Germline values: CDR1 GTSNPN, CDR2 SVGIG (reference sequence). With V trimmed by 5 bases and J by 4 bases, 10 bases remained unmatched. The CDR3 runs 14 residues.

In this sample, this clone turned up once. The chain links TRBV27 to TRBJ1-1, with D maybe TRBD1 (5 bases). Germline V gives CDR1 MNHEY, CDR2 SMNVEV (reference sequence). The germline V and J ends were trimmed by 4 bases and 1 base, with 13 bases remaining between them. This CDR3 region has 15 residues. CDR3 in DNA: TGTGCCAGCAGTTATAGACGGGGGACGAACACTGAAGCTTTCTTT. This codes for CASSYRRGTNTEAFF.

The chain uses TRBV11-1 and TRBJ1-1, with 7 nucleotides matching TRBD1. Germline V CDR1 and CDR2: SGHAT, FQDESV (reference sequence). This CDR3 is 13 amino acids long. Germline trimming cut 3 bases from V and 4 bases from J; bases unmatched to any gene: 2. In nucleotides, the CDR3 is TGTGCCAGCAGCTTTAACAGGGGCACTGAAGCTTTCTTT. It specifies CASSFNRGTEAFF.